This T cell receptor (beta chain) derives from a study of T-cell memory formation after mild COVID-19. Whole-study results and caveats: Unconfirmed was the SARS-CoV-2 specificity of second-wave clones that peaked on day 37. Clones which contracted sat mainly in CM and EM if CD4+, and in EMRA if CD8+.

MiXCR, applied by TCRdb to the 5' RACE reads, yields one record per CDR3 protein. Seen here are about 90,000 distinct CDR3 sequences, about an eighth observed once, and the top ten hold 25% to 35%. Trimming took 1 base from V and 1 from J, leaving 10 bases between them. The CDR3 is made up of 14 amino acids. Germline CDR1 is DFQATT and CDR2 is SNEGSKA (reference sequence). This clonotype was observed many times. The antigen is undetermined. This sequence originates from an adult woman who had mild COVID-19 (a few samples of this study predate the infection). Cell type and time point are not known. Sequenced material: PBMCs or a T cell subset sorted from them (not recorded which). The chain is built from TRBV20-1 and TRBJ1-1, with unresolved D. The CDR3 region is CSARVGDKNTEAFF. The CDR3 nucleotides are TGCAGTGCTAGAGTTGGGGATAAGAACACTGAAGCTTTCTTT.